Shown below are 18 T cell receptor beta chains from a single sample sequenced in a study of cytomegalovirus exposure and HLA in healthy donors. Both 60 Vbeta primers and 13 Jbeta primers went into the PCR. Libraries were prepared by immunoSEQ multiplex PCR; TCRdb keeps only in-frame clonotypes and omits some of them. The sample has about 200,000 clones; 81% are singletons. Sequenced input: PBMCs. The receptors shown here come from a man aged 35 to 55 in good health and CMV-seropositive.

This clone was picked up a small number of times. This chain joins TRBV15 and TRBJ1-5; tentative D call: TRBD1 (6 bases). CDR1 LNHNV and CDR2 YYDKDF come from the germline V gene (reference sequence). The CDR3 covers 14 residues. Trimming removed 3 bases at V and 3 bases at J, with 9 bases between. This CDR3 is CATSRGATNQPQHF. The CDR3 nucleotides read TGTGCCACCAGCAGGGGGGCTACCAATCAGCCCCAGCATTTT.

The rearrangement links TRBV28 to TRBJ1-5, with 9 bases matching TRBD1. Germline assignment: CDR1 MDHEN and CDR2 SYDVKM. This CDR3 comprises 19 residues. The junction had 17 bases not matched to a gene; V was cut back by 6 bases and J by 2 bases. The CDR3, as DNA: TGTGCCAGCAGCCTAAGCCTCCAACAGGGGGCTGGTGGCAATCAGCCCCAGCATTTT. It codes for CASSLSLQQGAGGNQPQHF.

V and J are TRBV6-5 and TRBJ2-5; 7 nucleotides match TRBD2. This CDR3 contains 15 residues. V lost 7 bases, J lost 5 bases, and 13 bases stayed unmatched. Germline-derived CDR1 and CDR2 are MNHEY and SVGAGI. CDR3 DNA sequence: TGTGCCAGCAACTCCTTGGGGGGGGTTAGGGAGACCCAGTACTTC. It encodes CASNSLGGVRETQYF.

V and J are TRBV15 and TRBJ2-5; a possible D gene is TRBD2 (7 bases). The CDR3 contains 14 residues. Germline V gives CDR1 LNHNV, CDR2 YYDKDF (reference sequence). Trimming stripped 5 bases from V and 5 bases from J, with 15 bases between. The CDR3 loop reads CATSRGGGSETQYF. DNA of the CDR3: TGTGCCACCAGCCGGGGAGGGGGGTCGGAGACCCAGTACTTC.

The V call is TRBV15, the J call TRBJ2-7; weak D call: TRBD1 (6 bases). CDR1 and CDR2 (germline): LNHNV, YYDKDF (reference sequence). This CDR3 is 11 amino acids long. Trimming removed 8 bases from V and 3 bases from J, with 8 bases in between. CDR3 protein: CATGGGYEQYF. The CDR3 nucleotides read TGTGCCACCGGGGGCGGCTACGAGCAGTACTTC.

The V and J genes are TRBV6-6 and TRBJ2-5; 8 bases match TRBD1. The V segment lost 4 bases and the J segment 2 bases; nucleotides outside the gene matches: 3. Germline CDR1 MNHNY, CDR2 SVGAGI (reference sequence). There are 14 residues in the CDR3. Here the CDR3 DNA reads TGTGCCAGCAGTTTCCACAGGGGGCAAGAGACCCAGTACTTC. This gives the protein CASSFHRGQETQYF.

V and J are TRBV27 and TRBJ1-2; D is possibly TRBD1 (6 bases). Germline values: CDR1 MNHEY, CDR2 SMNVEV (reference sequence). This CDR3 region has 17 residues. Trimming pared 7 bases from V and 6 bases from J, leaving 27 bases between. CDR3 in amino acids: CASTPLDRGNRGDGYTF. The CDR3 DNA sequence: TGTGCCAGCACCCCGCTGGACAGAGGAAACCGAGGCGATGGCTACACCTTC.

In its sample, this clone was seen a few times. The rearrangement uses TRBV7-9 and TRBJ2-6; TRBD1 aligns across 9 bases. Trimming removed 5 bases from V and 0 bases from J; junction bases left unmatched: 2. Germline lookup yields CDR1 SEHNR and CDR2 FQNEAQ (reference sequence). The CDR3 has 16 amino acids. CDR3 bases: TGTGCCAGCAGCCGGGGACAGGGCTCTGGGGCCAACGTCCTGACTTTC. Amino acid sequence: CASSRGQGSGANVLTF.

The V and J genes are TRBV5-1 and TRBJ2-1; perhaps TRBD2 as D (5 bases). CDR3 size: 15 residues. The V gene lost 1 base and the J gene lost 6 bases, with 14 bases spanning the gap. The germline V gene encodes CDR1 SGHRS and CDR2 YFSETQ. DNA of the CDR3: TGCGCCAGCAGCTTGAGTCCCGCTGGAGGCAATGAGCAGTTCTTC. This encodes CASSLSPAGGNEQFF. Full variable domain (outside the CDR3, taken from reference TRBV5-1 and TRBJ2-1): KAGVTQTPRYLIKTRGQQVTLSCSPISGHRSVSWYQQTPGQGLQFLFEYFSETQRNKGNFPGRFSGRQFSNSRSEMNVSTLELGDSALYLCASSLSPAGGNEQFFGPGTRLTVL.

In DNA form, the CDR3 reads TGTGCCAGCAGCTTCGACACCCGCCTGAACACTGAAGCTTTCTTT. It codes for CASSFDTRLNTEAFF. The chain recombines TRBV13 with TRBJ1-1; D unresolved. The ends were cut back, 3 bases at V and 0 bases at J, with 11 bases in the middle. The CDR3 spans 15 residues. Germline lookup yields CDR1 PRHDT and CDR2 FYEKMQ (reference sequence). Complete variable domain (other parts from reference TRBV13 and TRBJ1-1): AAGVIQSPRHLIKEKRETATLKCYPIPRHDTVYWYQQGPGQDPQFLISFYEKMQSDKGSIPDRFSAQQFSDYHSELNMSSLELGDSALYFCASSFDTRLNTEAFFGQGTRLTVV.

The table lists this clone with a few counts. The rearrangement uses TRBV15 and TRBJ2-1; 7 nucleotides match TRBD2. The CDR3 is made up of 16 amino acids. V was clipped by 0 bases and J by 4 bases; unmatched bases: 6. CDR1 is LNHNV, CDR2 YYDKDF, per germline (reference sequence). The CDR3 region is CATSRDRPSGYNEQFF. CDR3 DNA: TGTGCCACCAGCAGAGATCGGCCTAGCGGATACAATGAGCAGTTCTTC.

This rearrangement joins TRBV27 to TRBJ2-6, with TRBD1 identical over 9 bases. V shed 7 bases, J shed 2 bases, and the junction held 6 bases outside the gene matches. The germline CDR1 and CDR2 sequences are MNHEY and SMNVEV (reference sequence). CDR3 length equals 16 residues. CDR3 sequence: CASTGQGLTGANVLTF. In DNA, the CDR3 is TGTGCCAGCACCGGACAGGGGCTTACTGGGGCCAACGTCCTGACTTTC. The variable domain in full, completed from reference TRBV27 and TRBJ2-6, reads EAQVTQNPRYLITVTGKKLTVTCSQNMNHEYMSWYRQDPGLGLRQIYYSMNVEVTDKGDVPEGYKVSRKEKRNFPLILESPSPNQTSLYFCASTGQGLTGANVLTFGAGSRLTVL.

V usage is TRBV9 and J usage is TRBJ2-6; a possible D gene is TRBD2 (5 bases). Germline CDR1 reads SGDLS; CDR2 reads YYNGEE. The CDR3 is 21 amino acids. V lost 3 bases to trimming and J lost 0 bases, with 25 bases between them. The CDR3 region is CASSAHLRVTPQGSGANVLTF. CDR3 DNA: TGTGCCAGCAGCGCCCACCTGCGGGTCACCCCCCAAGGCTCTGGGGCCAACGTCCTGACTTTC.

The gene calls are TRBV7-7 and TRBJ2-5; 9 bases match TRBD2. Germline values: CDR1 SSHAT, CDR2 FNYEAQ (reference sequence). V dropped 3 bases and J dropped 5; count of bases not matched to a gene: 7. CDR3 length: 15 amino acids. Here the CDR3 reads CASSLGGGARETQYF. Here the CDR3 DNA reads TGTGCCAGCAGCTTGGGCGGGGGGGCTCGTGAGACCCAGTACTTC.

The gene calls are TRBV5-4 and TRBJ2-7; TRBD1 matches 12 bases. With V trimmed by 4 bases and J by 5 bases, 7 bases remained unmatched. The length of the CDR3 is 15 residues. Looked up from germline, CDR1 is SGHNT and CDR2 is YYREEE (reference sequence). The CDR3 sequence: CASSSSGTGGHEQYF. The CDR3 DNA is TGTGCCAGCAGCAGTTCCGGGACAGGGGGCCACGAGCAGTACTTC.

The chain joins TRBV21-1 to TRBJ1-5. TRBV21-1 is a recognized pseudogene. The CDR3 covers 16 residues. CDR3 amino acids: CASTRGRGGSRQPQHF. The DNA of the CDR3 is TGTGCCAGCACCCGGGGTAGGGGGGGTTCAAGGCAGCCCCAGCATTTT.

The chain joins TRBV7-2 to TRBJ1-2, with 11 bases that match TRBD1. Germline V lookup: CDR1 SGHTA, CDR2 FQGNSA. Unmatched junction bases numbered 9, after V lost 5 bases and J lost 7 bases. The CDR3 contains 15 residues. The CDR3 region is CASSRAPGQGVGYTF. As DNA, the CDR3 is TGTGCCAGCAGCCGAGCCCCGGGACAGGGGGTTGGCTACACCTTC.

The chain carries TRBV15 and TRBJ2-1; 9 nucleotides line up with TRBD2. Germline V lookup: CDR1 LNHNV, CDR2 YYDKDF (reference sequence). This CDR3 region has 16 residues. J lost 8 bases, V lost 0 bases, and 8 bases had no gene match. The CDR3 nucleotides read TGTGCCACCAGCAGAGAGGGACTAGCCGGGAGCGATGAGCAGTTCTTC. Residues: CATSREGLAGSDEQFF.